This T cell receptor beta chain was found in a study of technical replicates of blood from several donors. Repertoires were generated with immunoSEQ multiplex PCR, while TCRdb's copy carries only in-frame clones and drops some. Of about 70,000 clones listed, around 95% were seen once; the top ten hold about 0.4%. The CDR3 is 15 residues long. The germline V gene encodes CDR1 MNHNS and CDR2 SASEGT. Unmatched junction bases numbered 4, after V lost 4 bases and J lost 1 base. The rearrangement joins TRBV6-1 to TRBJ2-1, with 7 positions matching TRBD2. This TCR came from a human donor in good health. Sequences were obtained from T cells isolated from PBMCs. CDR3 sequence: CASSARTSSYNEQFF. In DNA, the CDR3 is TGTGCCAGCAGTGCCCGGACTAGTTCCTACAATGAGCAGTTCTTC.